Shown below are 32 T cell receptor beta chains from a single sample sequenced in a study of cytomegalovirus exposure and HLA in healthy donors. The PCR made use of 60 Vbeta and 13 Jbeta primers. Method: immunoSEQ multiplex PCR; TCRdb's copy keeps in-frame clones and lacks some. The sample records more than 110,000 clones, roughly 77% being singletons. The sequenced sample consisted of PBMCs. All receptors derive from a woman in her 30s in good health and CMV-seronegative.

The rearrangement links TRBV11-2 to TRBJ2-7; weak D call: TRBD2 (5 bases). This CDR3 has 15 amino acids. The germline V gene has CDR1 SGHAT and CDR2 FQNNGV. V dropped 0 bases and J dropped 2 bases, with 11 bases sitting between them. Here the CDR3 reads CASSLDGTGTYEQYF. The DNA for the CDR3 is TGTGCCAGCAGCTTAGATGGTACGGGGACCTACGAGCAGTACTTC.

The V gene is TRBV7-6, the J gene TRBJ2-7, with TRBD2 matching over 9 bases. Losses at the gene ends were 5 bases for V and 2 bases for J; bases not matched to a gene: 13. The germline CDR1 and CDR2 sequences are SGHVS and FNYEAQ. The CDR3 extends over 17 amino acids. CDR3 protein: CASSLRGSGGLTYEQYV. In DNA form, the CDR3 reads TGTGCCAGCAGCCTCCGCGGGAGCGGGGGGCTAACCTACGAGCAGTACGTC.

The chain combines TRBV7-2 with TRBJ1-3, with D possibly being TRBD1 (5 bases). CDR1 and CDR2 from the germline V gene are SGHTA and FQGNSA. The germline V and J ends were trimmed by 5 bases and 0 bases, with 17 bases remaining between them. The CDR3 consists of 17 residues. The CDR3 DNA is TGTGCCAGCAGCCCTTTTCTACTGACAGTCTCTGGAAACACCATATATTTT. This translates into CASSPFLLTVSGNTIYF.

The chain has TRBV4-1 and TRBJ1-2; D is uncertain. V dropped 0 bases and J dropped 7 bases, with 9 bases sitting between them. The CDR3 extends over 13 amino acids. Germline CDR1 reads MGHRA; CDR2 reads YSYEKL. This CDR3 reads CASSQENYGGYTF. DNA of the CDR3: TGCGCCAGCAGCCAAGAAAACTATGGTGGCTACACCTTC.

This chain links TRBV7-4 with TRBJ1-5; 7 nucleotides align to TRBD1. Per germline, CDR1 SGHVT and CDR2 SQSDAQ. The V segment lost 5 bases and the J segment 2 bases; nucleotides outside the gene matches: 9. The CDR3 loop spans 16 amino acids. The CDR3 nucleotides are TGTGCCAGCAGCCATGACAGGGCTGGGGGCAATCAGCCCCAGCATTTT. Translated, it gives CASSHDRAGGNQPQHF.

This chain joins TRBV5-6 and TRBJ1-2, with a tentative D call TRBD1 (6 bases). CDR3 length: 14 amino acids. V was shortened by 4 bases and J by 5 bases, with 15 bases between the two germline ends. Germline CDR1 SGHDT, CDR2 YYEEEE. The CDR3 region is CASSPMGANYGYTF. CDR3 nucleotide sequence: TGTGCCAGCAGCCCTATGGGGGCGAATTATGGCTACACCTTC. Based on the CDR3 plus reference TRBV5-6 and TRBJ1-2, the full variable domain is DAGVTQSPTHLIKTRGQQVTLRCSPKSGHDTVSWYQQALGQGPQFIFQYYEEEERQRGNFPDRFSGHQFPNYSSELNVNALLLGDSALYLCASSPMGANYGYTFGSGTRLTVV.

The CDR3 region has the DNA TGCGCCAGCAGAAGGGACAGGGGGCCTGACTACACCTTC. Translated, it gives CASRRDRGPDYTF. V gene TRBV4-1 combines with J gene TRBJ1-2; 12 positions match TRBD1. The ends lost 6 bases at V and 10 bases at J; junction bases unmatched: 6. The germline gives CDR1 MGHRA, CDR2 YSYEKL. This CDR3 is 13 amino acids long.

The V and J genes are TRBV11-3 and TRBJ2-3, with TRBD2 as a possible D gene (6 bases). Looked up from germline, CDR1 is SGHNT and CDR2 is YENEEA. V dropped 2 bases and J dropped 8 bases, with 11 bases sitting between them. The CDR3 has 13 amino acids. CDR3 protein: CASSLSGGATQYF. CDR3 sequence (DNA): TGTGCCAGCAGCTTATCCGGAGGGGCTACGCAGTATTTT. Variable domain in full (rest from reference TRBV11-3 and TRBJ2-3): EAGVVQSPRYKIIEKKQPVAFWCNPISGHNTLYWYLQNLGQGPELLIRYENEEAVDDSQLPKDRFSAERLKGVDSTLKIQPAELGDSAVYLCASSLSGGATQYFGPGTRLTVL.

V and J are TRBV27 and TRBJ2-3; D gene uncertain. Trimming removed 3 bases at V and 6 bases at J, with 4 bases between. The CDR3 covers 11 residues. Germline lookup yields CDR1 MNHEY and CDR2 SMNVEV (reference sequence). The CDR3 DNA sequence: TGTGCCAGCAGTTTCGGGGATACGCAGTATTTT. It encodes CASSFGDTQYF.

V is TRBV19 and J is TRBJ1-1, with D maybe TRBD1 (5 bases). CDR1 and CDR2 (germline): LNHDA, SQIVND (reference sequence). V lost 3 bases and J lost 1, with 12 bases in between. The CDR3 runs to 15 residues. CDR3 bases: TGTGCCAGTAGTATCCTCAGGGCGACGAACACTGAAGCTTTCTTT. Residues: CASSILRATNTEAFF.

This clone was seen more than once but under ten times. The chain carries TRBV6-5 and TRBJ1-2; a weak D match, TRBD1 (5 bases). This CDR3 region has 15 residues. V lost 3 bases to trimming and J lost 4 bases, with 15 bases between them. Germline V gene data show CDR1 as MNHEY and CDR2 as SVGAGI. The CDR3 sequence is CASSYTVGGGYGYTF. In DNA, the CDR3 is TGTGCCAGCAGTTATACCGTGGGGGGTGGCTATGGCTACACCTTC.

The chain's CDR3 is CASSSWGGATGELFF. The CDR3 DNA reads as TGTGCCAGCAGTTCTTGGGGGGGGGCCACCGGGGAGCTGTTTTTT. The chain couples TRBV6-5 to TRBJ2-2; D is perhaps TRBD2 (7 bases). The CDR3 totals 15 residues. CDR1 MNHEY and CDR2 SVGAGI come from the germline V gene. V shed 4 bases and J shed 4 bases, with 13 bases lying between them.

V usage is TRBV5-1 and J usage is TRBJ2-3; 15 positions agree with TRBD2. This CDR3 is 20 amino acids long. V gave up 4 bases and J gave up 3 bases; unmatched junction bases: 15. The V gene's germline CDR1 is SGHRS and CDR2 YFSETQ. The CDR3: CASSLVFPGLAGGSTDTQYF. For the CDR3, the DNA is TGCGCCAGCAGCCTGGTCTTTCCGGGACTAGCGGGAGGATCAACAGATACGCAGTATTTT. Supplemented by reference TRBV5-1 and TRBJ2-3, the full variable domain reads KAGVTQTPRYLIKTRGQQVTLSCSPISGHRSVSWYQQTPGQGLQFLFEYFSETQRNKGNFPGRFSGRQFSNSRSEMNVSTLELGDSALYLCASSLVFPGLAGGSTDTQYFGPGTRLTVL.

This rearrangement joins TRBV5-1 to TRBJ2-7, with 7 bases identical to TRBD2. CDR1 and CDR2 from the germline V gene are SGHRS and YFSETQ. V shed 3 bases and J 3 bases; nucleotides not matched to a gene: 9. This CDR3 spans 15 amino acids. In DNA, the CDR3 is TGCGCCAGCAGCTGGGCTAGCGGAGAAGGCTACGAGCAGTACTTC. Protein: CASSWASGEGYEQYF.

This rearrangement joins TRBV28 to TRBJ1-1; D is possibly TRBD1 (6 bases). Germline lookup yields CDR1 MDHEN and CDR2 SYDVKM. V lost 1 base to trimming and J lost 11 bases, with 17 bases between them. This CDR3 region has 14 residues. The CDR3 nucleotides are TGTGCCAGCAGTTTATCCCAGGGGCCTCGGCGGGCTTTCTTT. Protein product: CASSLSQGPRRAFF. The variable domain in full, completed from reference TRBV28 and TRBJ1-1, reads DVKVTQSSRYLVKRTGEKVFLECVQDMDHENMFWYRQDPGLGLRLIYFSYDVKMKEKGDIPEGYSVSREKKERFSLILESASTNQTSMYLCASSLSQGPRRAFFGQGTRLTVV.

The J gene is TRBJ2-1, the V gene TRBV27; perhaps TRBD2 as D (6 bases). The V end lost 5 bases, the J end lost 5 bases, and 10 bases lay between the germline ends. From germline, CDR1 is MNHEY and CDR2 SMNVEV (reference sequence). CDR3 length equals 13 residues. Here the CDR3 reads CASSTGANNEQFF. CDR3 nucleotide sequence: TGTGCCAGCAGTACGGGAGCTAACAATGAGCAGTTCTTC.

This clone was picked up one time. This sequence joins TRBV6-5 and TRBJ1-2; D ambiguous. The CDR3 is 14 residues long. Germline loops: CDR1 MNHEY, CDR2 SVGAGI. The V and J ends lost 0 bases and 8 bases respectively, with 13 bases between them. DNA for the CDR3: TGTGCCAGCAGTTACTCGAAAATCAGATACGGCTACACCTTC. It specifies CASSYSKIRYGYTF.

This chain uses TRBV2 with TRBJ1-1, with 8 bases identical to TRBD1. From germline, CDR1 is SNHLY and CDR2 FYNNEI. There are 16 residues in the CDR3. Trimming cost V 4 bases and J 0 bases; bases outside gene matches: 7. CDR3 sequence reads: CASSATQGALNTEAFF. The CDR3, as DNA: TGTGCCAGCAGTGCCACTCAGGGGGCCTTGAACACTGAAGCTTTCTTT. The whole variable domain, remainder taken from reference TRBV2 and TRBJ1-1, is EPEVTQTPSHQVTQMGQEVILRCVPISNHLYFYWYRQILGQKVEFLVSFYNNEISEKSEIFDDQFSVERPDGSNFTLKIRSTKLEDSAMYFCASSATQGALNTEAFFGQGTRLTVV.

This chain uses TRBV5-1 with TRBJ2-5; 10 positions match TRBD1. The J call may be incorrect, as the DNA end agrees better with TRBJ2-7. The germline V gene has CDR1 SGHRS and CDR2 YFSETQ. This CDR3 region has 14 residues. CDR3 in DNA: TGCGCCAGCAGCTTGGAGACAGGGGGCGACGAGCAGTACTTC. Translated, it gives CASSLETGGDEQYF.

The CDR3 here is CASSEGTGGANGYTF. The CDR3 DNA follows: TGTGCCAGCAGTGAGGGGACAGGGGGCGCGAATGGCTACACCTTC. The chain is built from TRBV6-1 and TRBJ1-2; TRBD1 matches at 12 bases. Germline trimming cut 3 bases from V and 6 bases from J; bases unmatched to any gene: 5. The CDR3 is made up of 15 amino acids. The germline V gene encodes CDR1 MNHNS and CDR2 SASEGT.

This rearrangement joins TRBV4-1 to TRBJ2-1; 9 positions match TRBD1. CDR3 size: 16 residues. With V trimmed by 4 bases and J by 2 bases, 6 bases remained unmatched. Germline V lookup: CDR1 MGHRA, CDR2 YSYEKL. The CDR3 reads CASSLSTGGAYNEQFF. CDR3 DNA: TGCGCCAGCAGCCTTTCTACAGGGGGCGCCTACAATGAGCAGTTCTTC.

This clone was found once. This chain joins TRBV6-6 and TRBJ2-7, with 9 bases fitting TRBD1. Germline V gene data show CDR1 as MNHNY and CDR2 as SVGAGI (reference sequence). V dropped 9 bases and J dropped 4; count of bases not matched to a gene: 13. CDR3 length: 15 residues. The CDR3 loop reads CASYEPGTGTYEQYF. CDR3 DNA: TGTGCCAGTTACGAACCCGGGACAGGGACATACGAGCAGTACTTC.

This rearrangement joins TRBV28 to TRBJ2-7; the match to TRBD1 covers 9 bases. CDR3 length equals 14 residues. The V and J ends lost 6 bases and 2 bases, in that order; junction bases with no gene match: 5. In germline, CDR1 is MDHEN, CDR2 SYDVKM. The CDR3 loop reads CASSGTGPPYEQYV. The DNA of the CDR3 is TGTGCCAGCAGCGGGACAGGGCCCCCCTACGAGCAGTACGTC.

This clone appeared a few times. This rearrangement joins TRBV6-6 to TRBJ1-2; no firm D call. This CDR3 region has 13 residues. Germline V gives CDR1 MNHNY, CDR2 SVGAGI (reference sequence). The germline V and J ends were trimmed by 0 bases and 5 bases, with 7 bases remaining between them. CDR3 DNA: TGTGCCAGCAGTTACTCCGAGGATTATGGCTACACCTTC. This gives the protein CASSYSEDYGYTF.

This chain joins TRBV28 and TRBJ2-7, with D possibly matching TRBD1 (5 bases). CDR1 is MDHEN, CDR2 SYDVKM, per germline. The CDR3 length is 12 residues. Trimming pared 6 bases from V and 2 bases from J, leaving 8 bases between. This CDR3 is CASRGDTYEQYF. The CDR3, as DNA: TGTGCCAGCAGAGGGGATACCTACGAGCAGTACTTC.

DNA for the CDR3: TGTGCCAGCAGTCAATTTGACAGCTACGAGCAGTACGTC. This encodes CASSQFDSYEQYV. The chain links TRBV2 to TRBJ2-7, with D maybe TRBD1 (5 bases). This CDR3 has 13 amino acids. Germline loops: CDR1 SNHLY, CDR2 FYNNEI. Trimming took 5 bases from V and 3 from J, leaving 11 bases between them.

This clone was seen a handful of times. The V call is TRBV28, the J call TRBJ1-5; no definite D call. The CDR3 is made up of 12 amino acids. The germline gives CDR1 MDHEN, CDR2 SYDVKM. V lost 3 bases and J lost 7, with 7 bases in between. The CDR3 coding sequence is TGTGCCAGCAGTTTCCAGTACCAGCCCCAGCATTTT. It specifies CASSFQYQPQHF.

The chain employs TRBV27 and TRBJ1-5; D not resolved. The CDR3 is 14 amino acids. Trimming removed 6 bases from V and 2 bases from J, with 11 bases in between. CDR1 is MNHEY, CDR2 SMNVEV, per germline (reference sequence). The CDR3 reads CASRPSGRNQPQHF. As DNA, the CDR3 is TGTGCCAGCAGACCCTCGGGTCGCAATCAGCCCCAGCATTTT.

J is TRBJ1-5 and V is TRBV28; D is unclear. Trimming took 5 bases from V and 1 from J, leaving 21 bases between them. There are 18 residues in the CDR3. Germline CDR1 MDHEN, CDR2 SYDVKM. CDR3 sequence (DNA): TGTGCCAGCAGTCCCCTCTGGGTGAGGAGTAGAAGCAATCAGCCCCAGCATTTT. Translation gives CASSPLWVRSRSNQPQHF.

The chain has TRBV4-1 and TRBJ1-2; 8 positions match TRBD1. V shed 4 bases and J 2 bases; nucleotides not matched to a gene: 9. There are 16 residues in the CDR3. Looked up from germline, CDR1 is MGHRA and CDR2 is YSYEKL. CDR3 region: CASSRPDRGQNYGYTF. CDR3 sequence (DNA): TGCGCCAGCAGCCGACCCGACAGGGGCCAGAACTATGGCTACACCTTC.

V usage is TRBV5-8 and J usage is TRBJ2-4; D may be TRBD1 (6 bases). Trimming shortened V by 6 bases and J by 10 bases, and 17 bases separated the two germline ends. The CDR3 has 13 amino acids. Per germline, CDR1 SGHTS and CDR2 YDEGEE. In DNA form, the CDR3 reads TGTGCCAGCAACCAGGGACATAGGGAGATTCAGTACTTC. As protein: CASNQGHREIQYF.

The rearrangement links TRBV11-3 to TRBJ2-5, with a tentative D call TRBD1 (7 bases). The CDR3 consists of 14 residues. Trimming left V 5 bases short and J 4 bases short, with 14 bases between. Germline CDR1 is SGHNT and CDR2 is YENEEA. CDR3 in amino acids: CASSPRDSAETQYF. CDR3 nucleotide sequence: TGTGCCAGCAGCCCGCGGGACAGCGCAGAGACCCAGTACTTC.